Presented here are 9 T cell receptor beta chains from one specimen sequenced in a study of post-analysis software for immune sequencing data. Study-wide findings and caveats: TRBV5-6, TRBV5-1 and TRBV20-1 were among roughly 5 TRBV segments more frequent in patients than controls.

These receptors have no identified antigens. The library was made from cDNA and included unique molecular identifiers. In TCRdb, the PCR reads were re-called with MiXCR into one record per CDR3 protein. The profile shows some 890,000 distinct CDR3 sequences, about 50% of them singletons. Material: blood. These receptors originate from a girl between 5 and 17 years old with multiple sclerosis.

V is TRBV5-1 and J is TRBJ2-1; 8 positions agree with TRBD2. The CDR3 is 15 amino acids. J lost 9 bases, V lost 7 bases, and 15 bases had no gene match. Germline lookup yields CDR1 SGHRS and CDR2 YFSETQ. The DNA of the CDR3 is TGCGCCAGCCTACAAACCGGGGGGGGTCTTGGTGAGCAGTTCTTC. Its protein is CASLQTGGGLGEQFF. Full variable domain (missing parts from reference TRBV5-1 and TRBJ2-1): KAGVTQTPRYLIKTRGQQVTLSCSPISGHRSVSWYQQTPGQGLQFLFEYFSETQRNKGNFPGRFSGRQFSNSRSEMNVSTLELGDSALYLCASLQTGGGLGEQFFGPGTRLTVL.

The genes are TRBV6-6 and TRBJ2-1; TRBD2 matches at 9 bases. CDR3 length equals 16 residues. Germline CDR1 and CDR2: MNHNY and SVGAGI (reference sequence). The J segment lost 3 bases and the V segment lost 6 bases, leaving 9 bases of the junction unmatched. DNA of the CDR3: TGTGCCAGCAGGGCCGTGGCTAGCGGGGTCTACAATGAGCAGTTCTTC. It yields the protein CASRAVASGVYNEQFF.

The rearrangement uses TRBV12-3 or TRBV12-4 and TRBJ1-1; TRBD1 matches at 7 bases. Trimming cost V 5 bases and J 1 base; bases outside gene matches: 10. This CDR3 spans 16 amino acids. The CDR3 protein is CASSENRDRWNTEAFF. The CDR3 bases are TGTGCCAGCAGTGAGAACCGGGACAGATGGAACACTGAAGCTTTCTTT.

CDR3 in DNA: TGCGCCAGCAGCTTGACTACAACCTACGAGCAGTACTTC. Amino acids: CASSLTTTYEQYF. V usage is TRBV5-1 and J usage is TRBJ2-7; no clear D. Trimming took 1 base from V and 2 from J, leaving 7 bases between them. CDR1 and CDR2 (germline): SGHRS, YFSETQ. The CDR3 has 13 residues.

This clonotype turned up a few times. The chain employs TRBV24-1 and TRBJ2-7; D could derive from TRBD1 or TRBD2 (5 bases each). V lost 0 bases, J lost 0 bases, and 20 bases lay in between. The CDR3 runs to 19 residues. CDR1 and CDR2 from the germline V gene are KGHDR and SFDVKD. CDR3 nucleotide sequence: TGTGCCACCAGTGATTTGCAAATTCGGGGACCCCGGAGCTCCTACGAGCAGTACTTC. Protein product: CATSDLQIRGPRSSYEQYF.

The gene calls are TRBV10-3 and TRBJ2-7, with 7 bases aligning to TRBD1. Germline lookup yields CDR1 ENHRY and CDR2 SYGVKD. This CDR3 comprises 13 residues. J was trimmed by 0 bases and V by 10 bases; bases with no gene match: 6. The CDR3 loop reads CATRTGDSYEQYF. The CDR3 DNA sequence: TGTGCCACCCGGACAGGAGACTCCTACGAGCAGTACTTC.

This clonotype was seen a few times. The chain has TRBV29-1 and TRBJ2-1; D unclear. V was pared by 5 bases and J by 10 bases, with 12 bases between. The CDR3 consists of 11 residues. Germline V gene data show CDR1 as SQVTM and CDR2 as ANQGSEA. In nucleotides, the CDR3 is TGCAGCGTTTCGACCCAACAGGAGCAGTTCTTC. Translated, it gives CSVSTQQEQFF.

This clonotype was seen a few times. The V and J genes are TRBV28 and TRBJ2-5; the D is unclear. CDR1 and CDR2 (germline): MDHEN, SYDVKM. The V end lost 2 bases, the J end lost 8 bases, and 12 bases lay between the germline ends. This CDR3 is 13 amino acids long. The CDR3 loop is CASSLRAPVTQYF. The CDR3 DNA is TGTGCCAGCAGTTTAAGGGCCCCGGTAACCCAGTACTTC.

This sequence joins TRBV12-3 or TRBV12-4 and TRBJ1-2, with D possibly being TRBD1 (6 bases). The germline V and J ends were trimmed by 5 bases and 5 bases, with 12 bases remaining between them. This CDR3 has 13 residues. The CDR3 sequence: CASSHQGMYGYTF. The CDR3 DNA follows: TGTGCCAGCAGTCATCAGGGGATGTATGGCTACACCTTC.